This T cell receptor beta chain came from a study of blood T cells in healthy people across ages. Study-wide findings and caveats: Long-lived donors had more naive CD4+ cells and higher diversity than aged donors. Investigators viewed diversity estimates from one million T cells as underestimates, the study reported.

In regard to this clonotype: Its antigen remains unidentified.

PCR was performed a second time for 7 to 11 cycles using a sample-barcoded 5' primer and a J-beta primer mix. Each of the samples gave a minimum of 2.5 million paired-end reads that contained CDR3. From the 5' RACE reads, TCRdb called clonotypes with MiXCR, one entry per CDR3 protein. The table includes 1.5 million to 1.9 million distinct CDR3 sequences, roughly 43% detected once. From germline, CDR1 is SGHRS and CDR2 YFSETQ. The CDR3 length is 16 residues. Deletions cut 4 bases from V and 5 bases from J, with 21 bases between. This sequence was found in a woman under 30 in good health. The specimen was blood. This chain uses TRBV5-1 with TRBJ2-5; D is perhaps TRBD1 (6 bases). The CDR3 coding sequence is TGCGCCAGCAGCAAATGGGACAAGGGGGTGGTTGAGACCCAGTACTTC. It is translated as CASSKWDKGVVETQYF.